This T cell receptor (beta chain) was obtained from a study of blood T cell repertoires in COVID-19 (TCRdb year 2020). Study-level background: Collaborator samples came from the United States, Italy and Spain and covered acute and convalescent phases of COVID-19. The prospective study material was composed of cDNA or gDNA derived from T cells, B-cell-depleted T cells, or PBMCs. The dataset comprised deeply sampled blood TCRbeta repertoires from subjects exposed to, actively infected with, or recovered from COVID-19. A freely available public database, intended as a resource for researchers studying the immune response to SARS-CoV-2, is where the repertoires were released. The samples were drawn from the first 160 participants of the ongoing ImmuneRACE study and from about 1,200 subjects provided by 6 global collaborators. Sample metadata almost always included a de-identified subject ID, COVID-19 status, age in years and sex. HLA class I and class II types, where available, came from metadata supplied by the sample provider rather than from assay-based typing.

Whole blood was collected in K2EDTA tubes by collaborating institutions according to the institutions' own protocols. Collaborator samples were shipped for TCRbeta analysis as frozen whole blood, isolated PBMCs, or DNA extracted from either sample type. Reading the germline V gene (reference sequence) gives CDR1 SEHNR and CDR2 FQNEAQ. The CDR3 measures 12 amino acids from cysteine to phenylalanine. The sequence is cut down to CDR3 DNA, 36 bases in frame from base 1. V drops 3 bases and J drops 5 bases, leaving 8 bases in between. The immunoSEQ Assay, a bias-controlled multiplex PCR, was used to amplify TCRbeta CDR3 regions from genomic DNA. On the study's bioinformatics: The number of nucleated cells in each sample was estimated by amplification of reference gene primers within the assay. To quantify the absolute abundance of each unique TCRbeta CDR3 rearrangement, sequence reads were collapsed and filtered. For each sample, productive Simpson clonality was calculated as the square root of Simpson's diversity index over productive rearrangements. In TCRdb, the immuneACCESS table is reduced to in-frame sequences with V and J assigned. These tables do not hold every clone; where another copy was compared, an unresolved V gene accounts for under half, and the others remain unexplained. The DNA was the basis for D and trimming; V, J and clone size are from that table. The sample table shows tens of thousands of clones, and around 85% are seen once. Of the sample, 20% to 30% falls within the top ten clones.

The study at large found these results: Clinical and demographic metadata were provided uncurated, with the amount varying by source and participant.

On this clone: The antigen it recognizes is unknown. Base qualities are not provided; no much larger clone lies one nucleotide away.

What was sequenced was peripheral blood. Here the chain combines TRBV7-9 and TRBJ2-7; the D gene lacks a confident call. This receptor was identified in a human donor with acute or convalescent COVID-19. The donor label of this sample is uncertain. The base sequence is TGTGCCAGCAGCTTTAGTTCTGACGAGCAGTACTTC. Protein translation: CASSFSSDEQYF. The full variable domain, with segments outside the CDR3 supplied by the reference TRBV7-9 and TRBJ2-7 proteins, appears as DTGVSQNPRHKITKRGQNVTFRCDPISEHNRLYWYRQTLGQGPEFLTYFQNEAQLEKSRLLSDRFSAERPKGSFSTLEIQRTEQGDSAMYLCASSFSSDEQYFGPGTRLTVT.